What follows are 14 T cell receptor beta chains derived from one specimen sequenced in a study of blood T cell repertoires in COVID-19. Profiled with immunoSEQ multiplex PCR; TCRdb holds only in-frame clones, not every one. The sample lists 20,000 to 25,000 clones, over 80% occurring once. Sequenced material: peripheral blood. These TCRs come from an elderly woman with acute or convalescent COVID-19.

In its sample, this clone was seen a few times. The chain recombines TRBV5-1 with TRBJ2-5; 7 nucleotides align to TRBD2. V gave up 0 bases and J gave up 4 bases; unmatched junction bases: 6. The germline V gene has CDR1 SGHRS and CDR2 YFSETQ. This CDR3 contains 15 residues. The CDR3 DNA reads TGCGCCAGCAGCTTGGCCGGAGGGAGGGGAGAGACCCAGTACTTC. Its protein is CASSLAGGRGETQYF.

CDR3 sequence (DNA): TGTGCCTGGAGCTCAAGTGGGCGATATGGCTACACCTTC. Translation: CAWSSSGRYGYTF. J is TRBJ1-2 and V is TRBV30; D unresolved. Trimming took off 3 bases at V and 5 bases at J, with 13 bases between the two ends. Germline loops: CDR1 GTSNPN, CDR2 SVGIG (reference sequence). The CDR3 runs 13 residues.

V gene TRBV29-1 combines with J gene TRBJ1-2, with 7 bases fitting TRBD1. V shed 7 bases and J 3 bases; nucleotides not matched to a gene: 5. In germline, CDR1 is SQVTM, CDR2 ANQGSEA. The CDR3 is made up of 12 amino acids. The CDR3: CSGRQGDYGYTF. The CDR3 DNA reads TGCAGCGGCCGACAGGGCGACTATGGCTACACCTTC.

The CDR3 nucleotides read TGTGCCTGGAGTGTCTTACAGGGCGCCGAGACCCAGTACTTC. It yields the protein CAWSVLQGAETQYF. The V and J genes are TRBV30 and TRBJ2-5; D perhaps matches TRBD1 (6 bases). Germline assignment: CDR1 GTSNPN and CDR2 SVGIG (reference sequence). This CDR3 has 14 residues. V lost 0 bases and J 5 bases, leaving 13 bases between the germline ends.

This clone has a single count. In nucleotides, the CDR3 is TGTGCCAGCAGTCCGGGACTGAGCTCCTATAATTCACCCCTCCACTTT. Its protein product is CASSPGLSSYNSPLHF. The chain carries TRBV27 and TRBJ1-6; TRBD1 might be the D (5 bases). Deletions cut 5 bases from V and 0 bases from J, with 11 bases between. The CDR3 is made up of 16 amino acids. The germline CDR1 and CDR2 sequences are MNHEY and SMNVEV (reference sequence).

V usage is TRBV7-2 and J usage is TRBJ2-1; a weak D match, TRBD2 (7 bases). Trimming left V 8 bases short and J 4 bases short, with 15 bases between. This CDR3 has 14 residues. The germline CDR1 and CDR2 sequences are SGHTA and FQGNSA. The CDR3, as DNA: TGTGCCAGCGTCAGGGCGGGGGCATACAATGAGCAGTTCTTC. Protein: CASVRAGAYNEQFF.

The chain employs TRBV20-1 and TRBJ2-3; D not resolved. The germline V gene encodes CDR1 DFQATT and CDR2 SNEGSKA (reference sequence). With 0 bases removed from V and 5 bases from J, the gap between germline ends came to 3 bases. The CDR3 loop spans 11 amino acids. Written as DNA, the CDR3 is TGCAGTGCTAGAGACAAAGATACGCAGTATTTT. It specifies CSARDKDTQYF.

J is TRBJ2-4 and V is TRBV27; 7 nucleotides align to TRBD1. Per the germline V gene, CDR1 is MNHEY and CDR2 is SMNVEV (reference sequence). The CDR3 runs 15 residues. The trim removed 8 bases at V and 0 bases at J, leaving 7 bases unmatched. The CDR3 nucleotides are TGTGCCAGCTCACAGGGGTCTTTAGCCAAAAACATTCAGTACTTC. Its translation: CASSQGSLAKNIQYF.

The chain recombines TRBV19 with TRBJ1-6; D perhaps matches TRBD1 (6 bases). CDR1 and CDR2 (germline): LNHDA, SQIVND (reference sequence). The CDR3 has 16 amino acids. V gave up 2 bases and J gave up 6 bases, with 14 bases separating them. The CDR3 reads CASSIKGVPSNSPLHF. Here the CDR3 DNA reads TGTGCCAGTAGTATAAAGGGGGTTCCAAGTAATTCACCCCTCCACTTT.

This chain uses TRBV7-8 with TRBJ1-1, with D maybe TRBD1 (6 bases). Germline V lookup: CDR1 SGHVS, CDR2 FQNEAQ. The CDR3 is 12 residues long. Trimming removed 10 bases at V and 3 bases at J, with 12 bases between. CDR3 coding DNA: TGTGCCACACGGCAGGGGCACACTGAAGCTTTCTTT. This codes for CATRQGHTEAFF.

The chain employs TRBV11-3 and TRBJ2-1, with TRBD2 as a possible D gene (6 bases). The CDR3 covers 18 residues. The germline V and J ends were trimmed by 1 base and 2 bases, with 18 bases remaining between them. Germline CDR1 reads SGHNT; CDR2 reads YENEEA. The chain's CDR3 is CASSLGGDQRLPYNEQFF. The CDR3, as DNA: TGTGCCAGCAGCTTAGGGGGGGACCAAAGACTGCCCTACAATGAGCAGTTCTTC. Drawing the rest from reference TRBV11-3 and TRBJ2-1, the complete variable domain is EAGVVQSPRYKIIEKKQPVAFWCNPISGHNTLYWYLQNLGQGPELLIRYENEEAVDDSQLPKDRFSAERLKGVDSTLKIQPAELGDSAVYLCASSLGGDQRLPYNEQFFGPGTRLTVL.

This chain links TRBV30 with TRBJ2-6; weak D call: TRBD2 (6 bases). V was clipped by 1 base and J by 4 bases, with 8 bases between them. Germline CDR1 and CDR2: GTSNPN and SVGIG (reference sequence). The CDR3 sequence is 14 residues long. The CDR3 region is CAWSATSGANVLTF. The CDR3 DNA sequence: TGTGCCTGGAGTGCTACTAGCGGGGCCAACGTCCTGACTTTC.

In its sample, this clone ranks as medium-sized. The chain is built from TRBV19 and TRBJ2-1, with a possible D match to TRBD1 (6 bases). Trimming took off 8 bases at V and 1 base at J, with 15 bases between the two ends. Germline-derived CDR1 and CDR2 are LNHDA and SQIVND (reference sequence). The CDR3 loop spans 15 amino acids. The CDR3 nucleotides read TGTGCCAGTGCCTCCGGGACACTTTCCTACAATGAGCAGTTCTTC. Its protein is CASASGTLSYNEQFF.

The chain carries TRBV2 and TRBJ1-6; D uncertain. CDR1 and CDR2 from the germline V gene are SNHLY and FYNNEI. V lost 6 bases to trimming and J lost 7 bases, with 16 bases between them. The CDR3 is 15 residues long. CDR3 amino acids: CASRGTGNSNSPLHF. CDR3 sequence (DNA): TGTGCCAGCAGGGGCACGGGAAACTCGAATTCACCCCTCCACTTT.